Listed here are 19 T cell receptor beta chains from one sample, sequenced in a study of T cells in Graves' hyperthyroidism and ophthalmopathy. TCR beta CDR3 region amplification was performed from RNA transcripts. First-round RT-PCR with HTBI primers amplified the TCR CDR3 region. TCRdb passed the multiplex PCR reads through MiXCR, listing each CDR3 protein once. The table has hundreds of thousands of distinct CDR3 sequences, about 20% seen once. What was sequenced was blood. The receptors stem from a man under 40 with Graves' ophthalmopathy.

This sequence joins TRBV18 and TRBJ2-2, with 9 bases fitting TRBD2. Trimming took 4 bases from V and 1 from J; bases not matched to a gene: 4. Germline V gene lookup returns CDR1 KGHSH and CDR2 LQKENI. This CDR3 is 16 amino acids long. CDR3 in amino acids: CASSLSSGMNTGELFF. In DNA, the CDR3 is TGTGCCAGCTCACTGTCTAGCGGGATGAACACCGGGGAGCTGTTTTTT.

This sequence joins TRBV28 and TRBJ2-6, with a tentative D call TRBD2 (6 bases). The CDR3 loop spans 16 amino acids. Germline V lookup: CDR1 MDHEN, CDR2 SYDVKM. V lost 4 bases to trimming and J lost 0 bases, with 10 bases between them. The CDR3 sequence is CASSSSGSSGANVLTF. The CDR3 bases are TGTGCCAGCAGTTCCTCCGGGAGCTCTGGGGCCAACGTCCTGACTTTC.

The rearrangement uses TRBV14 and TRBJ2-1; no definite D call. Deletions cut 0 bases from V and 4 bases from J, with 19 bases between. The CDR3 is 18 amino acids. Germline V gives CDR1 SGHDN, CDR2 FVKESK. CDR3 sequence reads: CASSQEGFFGYTYNEQFF. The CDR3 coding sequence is TGTGCCAGCAGCCAAGAGGGGTTTTTTGGGTACACTTACAATGAGCAGTTCTTC.

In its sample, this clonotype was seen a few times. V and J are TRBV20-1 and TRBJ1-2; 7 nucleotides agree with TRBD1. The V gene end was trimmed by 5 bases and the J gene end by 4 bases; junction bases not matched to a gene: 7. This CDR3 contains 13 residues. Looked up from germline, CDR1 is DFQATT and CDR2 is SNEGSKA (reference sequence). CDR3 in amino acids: CSAGQELGYGYTF. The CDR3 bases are TGCAGTGCTGGACAGGAGTTGGGCTATGGCTACACCTTC.

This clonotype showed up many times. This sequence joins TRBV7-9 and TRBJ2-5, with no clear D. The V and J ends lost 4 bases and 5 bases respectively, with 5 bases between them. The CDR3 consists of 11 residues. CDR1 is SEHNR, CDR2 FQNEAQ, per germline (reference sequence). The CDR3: CASSWKETQYF. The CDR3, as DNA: TGTGCCAGCAGCTGGAAGGAGACCCAGTACTTC.

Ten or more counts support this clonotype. In DNA form, the CDR3 reads TGTGCCAGCTCACCGTCCGGGACAGGACCCTACGAGCAGTACTTC. Protein: CASSPSGTGPYEQYF. V and J are TRBV18 and TRBJ2-7; 8 bases are shared with TRBD1. CDR3 length equals 15 residues. Trimming took 3 bases from V and 2 from J; bases not matched to a gene: 6. Looked up from germline, CDR1 is KGHSH and CDR2 is LQKENI.

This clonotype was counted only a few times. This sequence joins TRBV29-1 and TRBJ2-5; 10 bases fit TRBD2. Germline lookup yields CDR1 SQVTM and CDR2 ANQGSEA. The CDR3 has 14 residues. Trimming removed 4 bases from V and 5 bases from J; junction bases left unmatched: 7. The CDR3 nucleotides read TGCAGCGTTGCGGAACTAGCGGGAATGGAGACCCAGTACTTC. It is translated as CSVAELAGMETQYF.

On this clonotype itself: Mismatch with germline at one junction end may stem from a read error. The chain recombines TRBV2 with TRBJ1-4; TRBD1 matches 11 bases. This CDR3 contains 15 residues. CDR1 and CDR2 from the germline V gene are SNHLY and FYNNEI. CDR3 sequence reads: CASILGQGGNGKLFF. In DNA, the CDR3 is TGTGCCAGCATTCTGGGACAGGGGGGTAATGGAAAACTGTTTTTT.

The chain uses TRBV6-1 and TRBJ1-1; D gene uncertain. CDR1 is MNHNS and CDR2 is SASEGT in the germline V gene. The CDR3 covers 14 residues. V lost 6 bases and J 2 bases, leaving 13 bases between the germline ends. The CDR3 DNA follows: TGTGCCAGCAGAGCCGTCTCTGAAAACACTGAAGCTTTCTTT. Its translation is CASRAVSENTEAFF.

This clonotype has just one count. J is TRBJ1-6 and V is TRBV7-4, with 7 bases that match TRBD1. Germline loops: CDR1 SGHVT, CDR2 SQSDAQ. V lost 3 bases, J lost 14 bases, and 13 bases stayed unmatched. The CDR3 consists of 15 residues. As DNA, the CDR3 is TGTGCCAGCAGCTTGTCGGGACAGTCTGGAGGGGCCCTCCACTTT. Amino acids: CASSLSGQSGGALHF. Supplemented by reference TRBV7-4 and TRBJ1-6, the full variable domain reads GAGVSQSPRYKVAKRGRDVALRCDSISGHVTLYWYRQTLGQGSEVLTYSQSDAQRDKSGRPSGRFSAERPERSVSTLKIQRTEQGDSAVYLCASSLSGQSGGALHFGNGTRLTVT.

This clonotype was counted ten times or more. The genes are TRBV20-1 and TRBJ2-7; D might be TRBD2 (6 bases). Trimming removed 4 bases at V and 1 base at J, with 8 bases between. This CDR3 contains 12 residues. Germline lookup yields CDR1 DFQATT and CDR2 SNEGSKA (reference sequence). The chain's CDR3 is CSATGRSYEQYF. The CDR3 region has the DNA TGCAGTGCTACAGGGAGGTCCTACGAGCAGTACTTC.

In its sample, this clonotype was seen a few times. CDR3 sequence: CASSLVARGGNQPQHF. CDR3 DNA: TGTGCCAGCAGTTTGGTTGCTCGGGGGGGCAATCAGCCCCAGCATTTT. This chain uses TRBV28 with TRBJ1-5; D perhaps matches TRBD1 (5 bases). The CDR3 sequence is 16 residues long. V was pared by 3 bases and J by 2 bases, with 14 bases between. Per germline, CDR1 MDHEN and CDR2 SYDVKM.

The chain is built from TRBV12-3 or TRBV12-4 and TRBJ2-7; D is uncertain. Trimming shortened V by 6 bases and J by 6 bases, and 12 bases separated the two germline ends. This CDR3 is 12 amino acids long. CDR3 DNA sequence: TGTGCCAGCAGCCCCCTGCGTACCGAGCAGTACTTC. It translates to CASSPLRTEQYF.

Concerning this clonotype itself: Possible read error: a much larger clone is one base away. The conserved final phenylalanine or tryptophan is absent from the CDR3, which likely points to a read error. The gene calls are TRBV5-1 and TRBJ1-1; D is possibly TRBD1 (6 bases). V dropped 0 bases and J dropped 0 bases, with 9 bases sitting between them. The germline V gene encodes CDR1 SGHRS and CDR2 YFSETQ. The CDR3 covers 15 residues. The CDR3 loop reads CASSLVGGLNTEAFS. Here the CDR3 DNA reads TGCGCCAGCAGCTTGGTGGGGGGCCTGAACACTGAAGCTTTCTCT.

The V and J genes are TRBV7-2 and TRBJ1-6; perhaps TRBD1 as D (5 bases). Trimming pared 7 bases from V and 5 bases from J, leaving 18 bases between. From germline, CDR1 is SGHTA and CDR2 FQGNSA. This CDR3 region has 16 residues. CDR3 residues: CASTSLGVSNNSPLHF. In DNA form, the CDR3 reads TGTGCCAGCACCAGCCTGGGGGTTTCGAATAATTCACCCCTCCACTTT. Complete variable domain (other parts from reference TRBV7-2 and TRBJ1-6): GAGVSQSPSNKVTEKGKDVELRCDPISGHTALYWYRQSLGQGLEFLIYFQGNSAPDKSGLPSDRFSAERTGGSVSTLTIQRTQQEDSAVYLCASTSLGVSNNSPLHFGNGTRLTVT.

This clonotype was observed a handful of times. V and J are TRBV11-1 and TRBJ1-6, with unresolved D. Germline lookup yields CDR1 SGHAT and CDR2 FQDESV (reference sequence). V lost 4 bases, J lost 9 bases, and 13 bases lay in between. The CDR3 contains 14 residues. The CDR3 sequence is CASSSIPLVSPLHF. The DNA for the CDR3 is TGTGCCAGCAGCTCCATCCCTTTAGTTTCACCCCTCCACTTT.

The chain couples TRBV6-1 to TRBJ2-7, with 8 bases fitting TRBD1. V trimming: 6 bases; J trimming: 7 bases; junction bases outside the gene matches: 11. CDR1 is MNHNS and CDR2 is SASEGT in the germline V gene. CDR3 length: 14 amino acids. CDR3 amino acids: CASSPDRALGEQYF. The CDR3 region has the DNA TGTGCCAGCAGCCCGGACAGGGCTTTAGGGGAGCAGTACTTC.

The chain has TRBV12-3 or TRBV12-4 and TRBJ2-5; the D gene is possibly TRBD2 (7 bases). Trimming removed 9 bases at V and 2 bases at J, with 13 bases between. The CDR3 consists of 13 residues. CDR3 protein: CASGGATQETQYF. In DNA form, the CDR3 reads TGTGCCAGTGGGGGGGCAACTCAAGAGACCCAGTACTTC.

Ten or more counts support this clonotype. The CDR3 sequence: CASSLVGDTQYF. The CDR3 DNA reads as TGTGCCAGCAGTTTAGTGGGAGATACGCAGTATTTT. This chain uses TRBV27 with TRBJ2-3; D unclear. The germline CDR1 and CDR2 sequences are MNHEY and SMNVEV (reference sequence). V was trimmed by 2 bases and J by 5 bases, leaving 5 bases between them. CDR3 length equals 12 residues.